Here is one T cell receptor beta chain with its context. Its target is unknown. The entry originates in a study of T cell responses to AZD1222 COVID-19 vaccine. Findings and caveats of the study: Possibly, clonal diversity was underestimated; donors were largely white British and included more females. At baseline, just a handful of AZD1222 recipients tested seropositive.

Clones were sequenced by immunoSEQ multiplex PCR, and TCRdb holds only the in-frame ones, with some missing. The profile covers roughly 150,000 clones, with roughly 87% appearing a single time and about 5.9% taken by the ten largest. Germline-derived CDR1 and CDR2 are PRHDT and FYEKMQ (reference sequence). The CDR3 consists of 12 residues. The V end lost 6 bases, the J end lost 4 bases, and 10 bases lay between the germline ends. The source was peripheral blood, collected 28 days after the second AZD1222 dose. The origin of this receptor is an adult who received the AZD1222 COVID-19 vaccine. The chain uses TRBV13 and TRBJ2-7; D gene ambiguous. The CDR3 loop reads CASSSWGYEQYF. DNA for the CDR3: TGTGCCAGCAGTTCCTGGGGTTACGAGCAGTACTTC.